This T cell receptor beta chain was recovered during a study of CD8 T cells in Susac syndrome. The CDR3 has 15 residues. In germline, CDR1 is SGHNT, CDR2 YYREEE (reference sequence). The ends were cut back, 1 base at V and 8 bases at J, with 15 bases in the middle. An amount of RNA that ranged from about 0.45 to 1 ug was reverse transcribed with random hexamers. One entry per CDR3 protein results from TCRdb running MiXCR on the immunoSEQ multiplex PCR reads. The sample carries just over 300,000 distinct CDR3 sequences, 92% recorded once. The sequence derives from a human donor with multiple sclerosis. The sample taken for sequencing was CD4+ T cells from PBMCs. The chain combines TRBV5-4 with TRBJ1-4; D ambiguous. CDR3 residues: CASSLILRGGEKLFF. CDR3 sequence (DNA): TGTGCCAGCAGCTTGATCCTCCGGGGTGGGGAAAAACTGTTTTTT. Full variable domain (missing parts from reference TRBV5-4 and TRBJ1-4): ETGVTQSPTHLIKTRGQQVTLRCSSQSGHNTVSWYQQALGQGPQFIFQYYREEENGRGNFPPRFSGLQFPNYSSELNVNALELDDSALYLCASSLILRGGEKLFFGSGTQLSVL.